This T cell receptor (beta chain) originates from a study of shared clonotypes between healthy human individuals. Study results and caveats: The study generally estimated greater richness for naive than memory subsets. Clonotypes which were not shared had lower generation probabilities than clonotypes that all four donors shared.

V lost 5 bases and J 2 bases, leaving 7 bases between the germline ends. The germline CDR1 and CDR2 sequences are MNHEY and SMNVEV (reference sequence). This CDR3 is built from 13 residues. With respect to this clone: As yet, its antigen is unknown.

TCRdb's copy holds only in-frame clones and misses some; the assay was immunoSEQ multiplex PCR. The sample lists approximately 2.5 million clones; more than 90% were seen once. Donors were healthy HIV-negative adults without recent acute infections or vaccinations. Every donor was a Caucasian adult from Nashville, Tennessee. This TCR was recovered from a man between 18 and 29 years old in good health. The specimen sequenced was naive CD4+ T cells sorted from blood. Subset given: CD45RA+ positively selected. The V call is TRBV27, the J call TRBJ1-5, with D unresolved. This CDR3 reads CASSRLGNQPQHF. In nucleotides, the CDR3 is TGTGCCAGCAGTAGATTGGGCAATCAGCCCCAGCATTTT.